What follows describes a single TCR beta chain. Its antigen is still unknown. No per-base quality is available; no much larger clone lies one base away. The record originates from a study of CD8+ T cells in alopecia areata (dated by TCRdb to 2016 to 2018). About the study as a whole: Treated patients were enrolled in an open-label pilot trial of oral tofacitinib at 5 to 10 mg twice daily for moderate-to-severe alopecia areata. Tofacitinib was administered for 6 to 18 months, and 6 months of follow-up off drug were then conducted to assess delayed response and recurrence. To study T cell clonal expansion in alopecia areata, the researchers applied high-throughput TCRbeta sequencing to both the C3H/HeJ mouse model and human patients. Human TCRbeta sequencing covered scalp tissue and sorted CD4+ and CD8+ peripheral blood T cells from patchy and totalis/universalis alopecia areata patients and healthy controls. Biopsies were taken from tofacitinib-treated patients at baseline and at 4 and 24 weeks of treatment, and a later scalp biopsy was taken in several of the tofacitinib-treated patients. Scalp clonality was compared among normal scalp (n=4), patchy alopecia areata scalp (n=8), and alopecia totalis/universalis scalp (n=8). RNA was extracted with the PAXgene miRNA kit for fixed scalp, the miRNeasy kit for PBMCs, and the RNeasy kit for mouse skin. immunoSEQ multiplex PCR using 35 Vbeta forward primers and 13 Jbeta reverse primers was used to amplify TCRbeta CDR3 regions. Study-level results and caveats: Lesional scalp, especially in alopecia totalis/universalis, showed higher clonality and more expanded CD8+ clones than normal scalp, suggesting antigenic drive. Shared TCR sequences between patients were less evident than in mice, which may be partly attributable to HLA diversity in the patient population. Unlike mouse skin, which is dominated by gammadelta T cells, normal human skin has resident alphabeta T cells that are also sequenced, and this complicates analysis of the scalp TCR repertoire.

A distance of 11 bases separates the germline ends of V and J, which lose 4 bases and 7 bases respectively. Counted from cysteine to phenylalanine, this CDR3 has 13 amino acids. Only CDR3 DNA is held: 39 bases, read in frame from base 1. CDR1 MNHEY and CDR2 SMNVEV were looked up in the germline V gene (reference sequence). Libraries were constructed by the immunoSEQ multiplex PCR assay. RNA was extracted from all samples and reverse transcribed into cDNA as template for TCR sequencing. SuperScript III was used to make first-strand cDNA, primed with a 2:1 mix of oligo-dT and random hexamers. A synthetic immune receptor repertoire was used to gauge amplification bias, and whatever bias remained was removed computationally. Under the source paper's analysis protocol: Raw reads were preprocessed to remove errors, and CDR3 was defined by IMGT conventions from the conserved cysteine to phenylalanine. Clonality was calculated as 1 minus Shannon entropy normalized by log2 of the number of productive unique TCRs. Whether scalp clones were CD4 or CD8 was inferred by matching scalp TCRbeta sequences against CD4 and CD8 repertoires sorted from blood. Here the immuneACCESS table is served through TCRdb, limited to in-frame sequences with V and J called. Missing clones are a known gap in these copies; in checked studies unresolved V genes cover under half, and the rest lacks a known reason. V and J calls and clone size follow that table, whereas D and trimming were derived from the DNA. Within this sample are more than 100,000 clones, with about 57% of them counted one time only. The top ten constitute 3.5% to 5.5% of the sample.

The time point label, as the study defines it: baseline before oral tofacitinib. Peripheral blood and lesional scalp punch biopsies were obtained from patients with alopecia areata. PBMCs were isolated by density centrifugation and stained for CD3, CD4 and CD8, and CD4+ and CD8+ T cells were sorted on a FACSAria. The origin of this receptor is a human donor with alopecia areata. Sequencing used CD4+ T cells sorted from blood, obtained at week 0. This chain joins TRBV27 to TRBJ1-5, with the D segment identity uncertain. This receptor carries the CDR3 CASSYRGNQPQHF. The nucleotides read TGTGCCAGCAGTTATCGGGGAAACCAGCCCCAGCATTTT.